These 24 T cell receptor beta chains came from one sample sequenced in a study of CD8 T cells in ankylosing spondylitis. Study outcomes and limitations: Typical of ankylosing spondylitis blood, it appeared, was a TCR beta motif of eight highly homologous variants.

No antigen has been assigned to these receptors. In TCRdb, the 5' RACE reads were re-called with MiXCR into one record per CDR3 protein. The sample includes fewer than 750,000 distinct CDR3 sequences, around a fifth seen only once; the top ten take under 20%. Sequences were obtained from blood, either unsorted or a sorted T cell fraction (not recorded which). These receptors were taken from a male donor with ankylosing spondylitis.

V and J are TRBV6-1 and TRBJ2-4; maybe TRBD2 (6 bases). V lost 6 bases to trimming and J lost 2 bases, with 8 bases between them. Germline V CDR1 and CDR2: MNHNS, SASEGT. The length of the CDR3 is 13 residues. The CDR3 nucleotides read TGTGCCAGCAGCCGGGAGCCCAAAAACATTCAGTACTTC. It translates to CASSREPKNIQYF.

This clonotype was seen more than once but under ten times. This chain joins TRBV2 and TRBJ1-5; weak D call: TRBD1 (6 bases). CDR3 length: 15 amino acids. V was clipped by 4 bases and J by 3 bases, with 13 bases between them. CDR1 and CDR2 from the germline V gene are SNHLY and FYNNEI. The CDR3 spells CASSVGEGDNQPQHF. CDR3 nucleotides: TGTGCCAGCAGTGTAGGGGAGGGGGACAATCAGCCCCAGCATTTT. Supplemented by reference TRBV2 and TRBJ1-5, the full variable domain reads EPEVTQTPSHQVTQMGQEVILRCVPISNHLYFYWYRQILGQKVEFLVSFYNNEISEKSEIFDDQFSVERPDGSNFTLKIRSTKLEDSAMYFCASSVGEGDNQPQHFGDGTRLSIL.

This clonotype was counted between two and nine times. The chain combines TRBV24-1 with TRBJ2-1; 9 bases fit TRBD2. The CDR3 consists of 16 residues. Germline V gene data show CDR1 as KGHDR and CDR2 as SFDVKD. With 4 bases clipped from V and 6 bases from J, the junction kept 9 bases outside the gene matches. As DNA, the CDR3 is TGTGCCACCAGTGAGCCCGGGACTAGCAGCCCCAATGAGCAGTTCTTC. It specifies CATSEPGTSSPNEQFF.

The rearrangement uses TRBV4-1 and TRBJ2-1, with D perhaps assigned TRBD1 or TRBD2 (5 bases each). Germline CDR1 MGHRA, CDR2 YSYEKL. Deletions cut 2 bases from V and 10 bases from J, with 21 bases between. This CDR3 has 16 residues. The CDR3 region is CASSQTSGLQYWEQFF. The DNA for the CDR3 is TGCGCCAGCAGCCAAACATCGGGGCTCCAATACTGGGAGCAGTTCTTC.

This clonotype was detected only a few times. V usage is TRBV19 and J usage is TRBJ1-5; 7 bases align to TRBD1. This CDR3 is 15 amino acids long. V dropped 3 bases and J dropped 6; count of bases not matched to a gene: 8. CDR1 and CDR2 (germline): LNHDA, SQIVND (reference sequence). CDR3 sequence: CASSIRQGTGQPQHF. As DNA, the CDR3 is TGTGCCAGTAGTATCAGACAGGGTACCGGTCAGCCCCAGCATTTT.

The CDR3 bases are TGTGCCAGCAGGCTGTACTACGAGCAGTACTTC. Translating it yields CASRLYYEQYF. The chain links TRBV2 to TRBJ2-7, with D hard to call. Germline CDR1 reads SNHLY; CDR2 reads FYNNEI. V was trimmed by 6 bases and J by 3 bases, leaving 6 bases between them. This CDR3 has 11 residues.

As DNA, the CDR3 is TGTGCCAGCTCAACGGGACTAGCGGGAGGAGGAACGCAGTACTTC. As protein: CASSTGLAGGGTQYF. The rearrangement uses TRBV18 and TRBJ2-7; TRBD2 aligns across 15 bases. Trimming took 5 bases from V and 9 from J; bases not matched to a gene: 8. CDR1 is KGHSH and CDR2 is LQKENI in the germline V gene. CDR3 length equals 15 residues.

The CDR3 here is CSASGTGYILEGTEAFF. The CDR3 bases are TGCAGTGCTAGTGGGACAGGGTACATCCTTGAAGGCACTGAAGCTTTCTTT. The rearrangement links TRBV20-1 to TRBJ1-1; TRBD1 aligns across 9 bases. The junction had 15 bases not matched to a gene; V was cut back by 3 bases and J by 4 bases. In germline, CDR1 is DFQATT, CDR2 SNEGSKA (reference sequence). The CDR3 runs to 17 residues.

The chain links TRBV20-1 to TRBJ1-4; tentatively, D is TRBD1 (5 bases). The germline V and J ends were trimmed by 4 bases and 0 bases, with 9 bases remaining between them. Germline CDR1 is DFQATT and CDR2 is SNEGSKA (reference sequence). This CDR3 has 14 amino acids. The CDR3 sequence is CSATQGATNEKLFF. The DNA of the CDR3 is TGCAGTGCTACTCAGGGAGCAACTAATGAAAAACTGTTTTTT.

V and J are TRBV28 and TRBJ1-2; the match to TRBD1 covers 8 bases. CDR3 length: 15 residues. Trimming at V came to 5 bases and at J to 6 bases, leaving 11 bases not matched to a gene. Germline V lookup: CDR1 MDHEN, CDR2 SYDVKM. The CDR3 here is CASSPVSDRAHGYTF. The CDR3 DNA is TGTGCCAGCAGTCCCGTATCGGACAGGGCCCATGGCTACACCTTC.

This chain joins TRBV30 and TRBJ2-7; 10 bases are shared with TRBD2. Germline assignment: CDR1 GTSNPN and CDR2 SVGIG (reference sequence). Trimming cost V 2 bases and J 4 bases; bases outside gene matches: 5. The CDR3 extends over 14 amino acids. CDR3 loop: CAWSNSGRFYEQYF. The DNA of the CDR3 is TGTGCCTGGAGTAATAGCGGGAGGTTTTACGAGCAGTACTTC.

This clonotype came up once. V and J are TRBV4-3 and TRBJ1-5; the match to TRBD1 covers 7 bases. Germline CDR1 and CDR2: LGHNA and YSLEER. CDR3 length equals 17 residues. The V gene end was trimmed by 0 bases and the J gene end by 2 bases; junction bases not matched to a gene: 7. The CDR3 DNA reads TGCGCCAGCAGCCAAGATTGGAGGGGGCTCGGCAATCAGCCCCAGCATTTT. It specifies CASSQDWRGLGNQPQHF.

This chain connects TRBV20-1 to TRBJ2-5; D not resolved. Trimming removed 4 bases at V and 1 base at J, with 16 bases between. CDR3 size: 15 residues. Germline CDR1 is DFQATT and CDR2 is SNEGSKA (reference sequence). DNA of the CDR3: TGCAGTGCTACCCTTCAGACGAGTTTCCAAGAGACCCAGTACTTC. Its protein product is CSATLQTSFQETQYF.

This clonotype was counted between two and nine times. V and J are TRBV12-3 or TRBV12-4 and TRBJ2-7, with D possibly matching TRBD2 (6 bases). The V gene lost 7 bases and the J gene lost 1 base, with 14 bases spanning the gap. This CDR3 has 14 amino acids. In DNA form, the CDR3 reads TGTGCCAGCAAGCGGCGGGATGTTTCCTACGAGCAGTACTTC. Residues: CASKRRDVSYEQYF.

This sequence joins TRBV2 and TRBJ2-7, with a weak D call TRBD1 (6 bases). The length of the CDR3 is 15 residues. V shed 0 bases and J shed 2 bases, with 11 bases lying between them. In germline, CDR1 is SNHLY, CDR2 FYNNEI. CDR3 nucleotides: TGTGCCAGCAGTGAAGCTCCGGACAGTACCTACGAGCAGTACTTC. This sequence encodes CASSEAPDSTYEQYF.

The CDR3 bases are TGTGCCAGCAGATTTGACAGATCCAATTCACCCCTCCACTTT. It translates to CASRFDRSNSPLHF. The chain carries TRBV3-1 and TRBJ1-6; D perhaps matches TRBD1 (5 bases). Germline assignment: CDR1 LGHDT and CDR2 YNNKEL (reference sequence). V gave up 6 bases and J gave up 7 bases, with 13 bases separating them. The CDR3 extends over 14 amino acids. Filled out from reference TRBV3-1 and TRBJ1-6, the complete variable domain reads DTAVSQTPKYLVTQMGNDKSIKCEQNLGHDTMYWYKQDSKKFLKIMFSYNNKELIINETVPNRFSPKSPDKAHLNLHINSLELGDSAVYFCASRFDRSNSPLHFGNGTRLTVT.

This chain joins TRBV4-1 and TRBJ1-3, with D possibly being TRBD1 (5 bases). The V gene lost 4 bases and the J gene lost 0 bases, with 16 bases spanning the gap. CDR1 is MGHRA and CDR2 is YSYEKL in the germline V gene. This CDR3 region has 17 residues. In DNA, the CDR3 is TGCGCCAGCAGCCCACTGGAGGACGGGGCCTCTGGAAACACCATATATTTT. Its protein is CASSPLEDGASGNTIYF.

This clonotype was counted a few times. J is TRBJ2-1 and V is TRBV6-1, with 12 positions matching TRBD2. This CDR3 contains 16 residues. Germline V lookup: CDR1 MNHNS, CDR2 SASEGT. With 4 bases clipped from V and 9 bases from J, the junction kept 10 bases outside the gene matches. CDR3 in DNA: TGTGCCAGCAGTGCCAGGACTAGCGGGATAGTTGGTGAGCAGTTCTTC. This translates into CASSARTSGIVGEQFF.

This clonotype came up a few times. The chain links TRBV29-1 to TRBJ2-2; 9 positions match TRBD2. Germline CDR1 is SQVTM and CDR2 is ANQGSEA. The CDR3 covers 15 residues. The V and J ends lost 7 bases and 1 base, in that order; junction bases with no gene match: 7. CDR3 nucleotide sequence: TGCAGCGCTCGAGGCGGGGGGGTGAACACCGGGGAGCTGTTTTTT. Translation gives CSARGGGVNTGELFF.

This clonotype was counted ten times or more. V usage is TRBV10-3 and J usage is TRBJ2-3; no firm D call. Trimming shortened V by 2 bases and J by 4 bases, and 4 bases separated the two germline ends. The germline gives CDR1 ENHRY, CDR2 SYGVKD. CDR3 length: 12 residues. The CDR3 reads CAISEMADTQYF. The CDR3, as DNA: TGTGCCATCAGTGAGATGGCAGATACGCAGTATTTT.

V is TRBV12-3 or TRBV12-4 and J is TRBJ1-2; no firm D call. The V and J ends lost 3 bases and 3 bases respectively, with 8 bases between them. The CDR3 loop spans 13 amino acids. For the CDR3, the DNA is TGTGCCAGCAGTTTCTCCACGGACTATGGCTACACCTTC. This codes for CASSFSTDYGYTF.

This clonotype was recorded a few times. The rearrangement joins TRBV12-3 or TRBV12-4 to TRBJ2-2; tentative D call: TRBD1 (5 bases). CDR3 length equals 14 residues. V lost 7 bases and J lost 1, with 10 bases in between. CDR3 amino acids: CASKGAGNTGELFF. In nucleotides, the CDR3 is TGTGCCAGCAAAGGGGCAGGGAACACCGGGGAGCTGTTTTTT.

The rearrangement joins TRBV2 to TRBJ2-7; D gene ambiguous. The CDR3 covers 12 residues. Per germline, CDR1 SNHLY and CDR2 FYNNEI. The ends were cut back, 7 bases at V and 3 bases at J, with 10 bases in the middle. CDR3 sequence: CASNPRSYEQYF. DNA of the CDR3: TGTGCCAGCAACCCCAGAAGCTACGAGCAGTACTTC.

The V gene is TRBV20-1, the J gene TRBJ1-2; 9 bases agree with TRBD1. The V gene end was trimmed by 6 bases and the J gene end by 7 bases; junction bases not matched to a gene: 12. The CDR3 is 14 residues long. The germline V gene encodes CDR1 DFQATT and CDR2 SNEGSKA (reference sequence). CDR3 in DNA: TGCAGTGCGCAGGGACAGGGAAGAAAGGGTGGCTACACCTTC. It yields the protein CSAQGQGRKGGYTF.